Listed here are 18 T cell receptor beta chains from one sample, sequenced in a study of Ad26.COV2.S vaccination and SARS-CoV-2 variants. Treatment described: over 15 received Ad26.COV2.S at low or high dose, single or two shots; 5 received placebo; per-sample allocation not given. Vaccine and placebo recipients were sampled on day 63 after the first injection. Assay: immunoSEQ multiplex PCR; the TCRdb copy retains only in-frame clones and omits some. The data contain about 350,000 clones, 75% to 90% of them singletons. The sequences come from peripheral blood, collected in a trial of Ad26.COV2.S vaccine versus placebo. Every receptor here comes from a person aged 18-60 years who received the Ad26.COV2.S COVID-19 vaccine or a placebo.

The V call is TRBV28, the J call TRBJ1-6; maybe TRBD1 (6 bases). Germline CDR1 reads MDHEN; CDR2 reads SYDVKM. This CDR3 is 13 amino acids long. Trimming shortened V by 5 bases and J by 5 bases, and 7 bases separated the two germline ends. CDR3 nucleotide sequence: TGTGCCAGCAGTCAGGGGCATAATTCACCCCTCCACTTT. It is translated as CASSQGHNSPLHF.

The gene calls are TRBV28 and TRBJ1-5; D is perhaps TRBD1 (6 bases). V lost 5 bases and J lost 5, with 13 bases in between. From germline, CDR1 is MDHEN and CDR2 SYDVKM. This CDR3 has 14 residues. The CDR3 coding sequence is TGTGCCAGCAGTCCCCACAGGGTCTATCAGCCCCAGCATTTT. This gives the protein CASSPHRVYQPQHF.

This clone was seen a single time. V gene TRBV24-1 combines with J gene TRBJ1-2; 7 positions agree with TRBD1. After removal of 1 base from V and 7 bases from J, the junction contained 2 bases not matched to a gene. This CDR3 region has 13 residues. CDR1 is KGHDR, CDR2 SFDVKD, per germline. DNA of the CDR3: TGTGCCACCAGTGATTTAGAGGGGGCTGGCTACACCTTC. Its translation: CATSDLEGAGYTF.

This clone came up a few times. The V gene is TRBV4-1, the J gene TRBJ1-1; D perhaps matches TRBD1 (5 bases). V lost 1 base and J 8 bases, leaving 5 bases between the germline ends. CDR3 length equals 11 residues. Germline assignment: CDR1 MGHRA and CDR2 YSYEKL. The CDR3 bases are TGCGCCAGCAGCCAAGGGGGGGAAGCTTTCTTT. It specifies CASSQGGEAFF.

The chain carries TRBV5-4 and TRBJ2-7, with 7 bases that match TRBD1. Germline V gene data show CDR1 as SGHNT and CDR2 as YYREEE (reference sequence). The CDR3 totals 15 residues. The V gene end was trimmed by 4 bases and the J gene end by 2 bases; junction bases not matched to a gene: 9. The CDR3 DNA follows: TGTGCCAGCAGCCCTCGGACAGGAACCACCTACGAGCAGTACTTC. Amino acid sequence: CASSPRTGTTYEQYF. Using reference TRBV5-4 and TRBJ2-7 for the parts outside the CDR3, the full variable domain is ETGVTQSPTHLIKTRGQQVTLRCSSQSGHNTVSWYQQALGQGPQFIFQYYREEENGRGNFPPRFSGLQFPNYSSELNVNALELDDSALYLCASSPRTGTTYEQYFGPGTRLTVT.

The V and J genes are TRBV25-1 and TRBJ2-1; 8 bases agree with TRBD2. The CDR3 has 15 residues. The germline gives CDR1 MGHDK, CDR2 SYGVNS. V was clipped by 1 base and J by 9 bases; unmatched bases: 8. CDR3 region: CASSEFQREISEQFF. For the CDR3, the DNA is TGTGCCAGCAGTGAATTCCAGCGGGAGATCTCTGAGCAGTTCTTC.

The chain has TRBV7-2 and TRBJ1-3, with D perhaps matching TRBD1 (5 bases). CDR1 is SGHTA, CDR2 FQGNSA, per germline. The CDR3 has 14 residues. V was cut by 1 base and J by 4 bases, with 8 bases left in between. The chain's CDR3 is CASSLGQTGNTIYF. The DNA of the CDR3 is TGTGCCAGCAGCTTAGGACAGACCGGAAACACCATATATTTT.

The chain joins TRBV4-3 to TRBJ2-7; tentatively, D is TRBD1 (6 bases). CDR1 is LGHNA, CDR2 YSLEER, per germline. V was clipped by 4 bases and J by 6 bases, with 16 bases between them. CDR3 length: 14 amino acids. CDR3 coding DNA: TGCGCCAGCAGCCTCCTCAGGGGTGATGGCGAGCAGTACTTC. This translates into CASSLLRGDGEQYF.

In its sample, this clone was seen once. This sample includes further DNA sequences coding for the same CDR3. The V and J genes are TRBV5-1 and TRBJ2-5; 8 bases agree with TRBD2. Germline CDR1 and CDR2: SGHRS and YFSETQ. This CDR3 is 13 amino acids long. The V segment lost 4 bases and the J segment 3 bases; nucleotides outside the gene matches: 2. The CDR3 sequence is CASSPAGEETQYF. In nucleotides, the CDR3 is TGCGCCAGCAGCCCAGCGGGAGAAGAGACCCAGTACTTC. The full variable domain, completed using reference TRBV5-1 and TRBJ2-5, is KAGVTQTPRYLIKTRGQQVTLSCSPISGHRSVSWYQQTPGQGLQFLFEYFSETQRNKGNFPGRFSGRQFSNSRSEMNVSTLELGDSALYLCASSPAGEETQYFGPGTRLLVL.

The chain couples TRBV2 to TRBJ2-3; D not certain. CDR3 length equals 15 residues. With 5 bases removed from V and 0 bases from J, the gap between germline ends came to 12 bases. The germline V gene has CDR1 SNHLY and CDR2 FYNNEI. CDR3 sequence reads: CASSHYPVSTDTQYF. CDR3 in DNA: TGTGCCAGCAGTCACTACCCGGTTAGCACAGATACGCAGTATTTT.

This clone was seen a few times. This chain connects TRBV4-2 to TRBJ2-7; TRBD1 matches 9 bases. Germline CDR1 LGHNA, CDR2 YNFKEQ. The J segment lost 2 bases and the V segment lost 3 bases, leaving 5 bases of the junction unmatched. CDR3 length equals 15 residues. CDR3 residues: CASSQNRDRAYEQYF. In DNA form, the CDR3 reads TGTGCCAGCAGCCAGAACCGGGACAGGGCCTACGAGCAGTACTTC.

The chain couples TRBV28 to TRBJ2-3, with D perhaps given as TRBD1 or TRBD2 (5 bases each). Trimming removed 5 bases at V and 4 bases at J, with 13 bases between. This CDR3 comprises 14 residues. Germline V gene data show CDR1 as MDHEN and CDR2 as SYDVKM. CDR3 protein: CASSGLRGADTQYF. DNA for the CDR3: TGTGCCAGCAGTGGTCTGAGGGGCGCAGATACGCAGTATTTT.

The chain employs TRBV30 and TRBJ1-5; D is undetermined. This CDR3 is 14 amino acids long. Germline V gene lookup returns CDR1 GTSNPN and CDR2 SVGIG (reference sequence). Trimming cost V 2 bases and J 3 bases, with 11 bases left between them. The CDR3: CAWSISGNNQPQHF. The CDR3 bases are TGTGCCTGGAGTATCTCAGGCAACAATCAGCCCCAGCATTTT.

V and J are TRBV6-6 and TRBJ2-2; D uncertain. Between the trimmed V and J ends, which lost 0 bases and 4 bases, there was a span of 3 bases. The CDR3 length is 13 residues. CDR1 is MNHNY, CDR2 SVGAGI, per germline (reference sequence). Written as DNA, the CDR3 is TGTGCCAGCAGTTACTCGATCACCGGGGAGCTGTTTTTT. Translated, it gives CASSYSITGELFF.

This rearrangement joins TRBV7-9 to TRBJ2-7; D gene ambiguous. Germline lookup yields CDR1 SEHNR and CDR2 FQNEAQ (reference sequence). V shed 5 bases and J shed 5 bases, with 13 bases lying between them. There are 13 residues in the CDR3. CDR3 DNA: TGTGCCAGCAGCCCCCCCCTGGCCGACGAGCAGTACTTC. It is translated as CASSPPLADEQYF.

This clone has a handful of counts. The chain is built from TRBV4-1 and TRBJ1-5; the D is unclear. Deletions cut 3 bases from V and 2 bases from J, with 8 bases between. This CDR3 is built from 14 residues. The germline V gene encodes CDR1 MGHRA and CDR2 YSYEKL. Written as DNA, the CDR3 is TGCGCCAGCAGCCAGACCGCCGGCAATCAGCCCCAGCATTTT. It encodes CASSQTAGNQPQHF.

V and J are TRBV7-2 and TRBJ1-5, with a tentative D call TRBD1 (5 bases). V lost 2 bases to trimming and J lost 1 base, with 21 bases between them. This CDR3 has 19 residues. Germline V gene data show CDR1 as SGHTA and CDR2 as FQGNSA. CDR3 DNA sequence: TGTGCCAGCAGCTTAATCCCCGCAGGGCTCGGGGTAAGCAATCAGCCCCAGCATTTT. Residues: CASSLIPAGLGVSNQPQHF. Complete variable domain (other parts from reference TRBV7-2 and TRBJ1-5): GAGVSQSPSNKVTEKGKDVELRCDPISGHTALYWYRQSLGQGLEFLIYFQGNSAPDKSGLPSDRFSAERTGGSVSTLTIQRTQQEDSAVYLCASSLIPAGLGVSNQPQHFGDGTRLSIL.

The DNA for the CDR3 is TGTGCCAGTAGCACCCTGTTGCGGGGGGGAGAGCAGTACTTC. As protein: CASSTLLRGGEQYF. This sequence joins TRBV19 and TRBJ2-7; 9 nucleotides match TRBD2. Trimming removed 6 bases from V and 7 bases from J; junction bases left unmatched: 10. The CDR3 has 14 residues. Germline CDR1 and CDR2: LNHDA and SQIVND (reference sequence).